The clone carrying this TCR beta chain was recorded a few times. This sample was included in a study of CD8 T cells in ankylosing spondylitis. TCRdb analysed the 5' RACE reads with MiXCR anew, one entry per CDR3 protein. The data show approximately 140,000 distinct CDR3 sequences, around 43% seen once. The germline CDR1 and CDR2 sequences are SEHNR and FQNEAQ (reference sequence). The CDR3 is 16 residues long. V gave up 7 bases and J gave up 5 bases; unmatched junction bases: 9. The chain is built from TRBV7-9 and TRBJ2-2; 11 nucleotides align to TRBD2. Sequencing was carried out using synovial fluid, either unsorted or a sorted T cell fraction (not recorded which). The receptor was derived from a male donor with ankylosing spondylitis. CDR3 DNA sequence: TGTGCCAGCATCGACCCCGGGACTAGCGGAACCGGGGAGCTGTTTTTT. The encoded protein is CASIDPGTSGTGELFF.